A selection of T cell receptor beta chains follows, all from one sample in a study of Graves' ophthalmopathy and Graves' hyperthyroidism. TCRdb itself ran the multiplex PCR reads through MiXCR, one entry per CDR3 protein. The sample includes 40,000 or so distinct CDR3 sequences, around 50% of them seen just once. Material for sequencing was peripheral blood. All receptors derive from an adult man with Graves' ophthalmopathy. Each CDR3 is given with its conserved first and last residue. Expanded clones get a size class; other rows say once, few or many, or leave the size out.

v_gene	j_gene	abundance	CDR3aa
TRBV14	TRBJ2-7	.	CASSQDRGTYEQYF
TRBV9	TRBJ2-1	few	CASSVAGHEQFF
TRBV2	TRBJ1-5	.	CASSKDRGHSQPQHF
TRBV28	TRBJ2-3	many	CASSLPALETQYF
TRBV9	TRBJ1-1	many	CASSPGQGGPGNTEAFF
TRBV5-1	TRBJ1-2	.	CASSLSFRGRRYGYTF
TRBV2	TRBJ1-6	.	CASSEAETGLNSPLHF
TRBV20-1	TRBJ1-1	.	CSAKNAGNTEAFF
TRBV20-1	TRBJ2-1	.	CSDTHRGRNNEQFF
TRBV12-3/TRBV12-4	TRBJ2-3	many	CASSPVRGVADTQYF
TRBV7-2	TRBJ2-5	many	CASSLGSGGNGKTQYF
TRBV5-1	TRBJ2-1	.	CASSLGGQGYEQFF
TRBV6-5	TRBJ2-2	.	CASSPSGELFF
TRBV30	TRBJ1-4	few	CAWSPTGANEKLFF
TRBV20-1	TRBJ2-1	.	CSASGKSSYNVQFF
TRBV7-3	TRBJ2-7	.	CASSPGGLAGPSYEQYF
TRBV20-1	TRBJ2-7	.	CSARDPRQKSYEQYF
TRBV6-6	TRBJ2-3	many	CASSYASDTQYF
TRBV10-2	TRBJ2-5	many	CASSEPLGSGASRETQYF
TRBV9	TRBJ1-1	.	CASTMGQINTEAFF
TRBV2	TRBJ1-2	.	CASSEEQVFYGYTF
TRBV6-1	TRBJ2-3	many	CASRAGVTQYF
TRBV27	TRBJ1-6	.	CASSLIGVLIPLHF
TRBV5-5	TRBJ1-2	.	CASSLDGVTYGYTF
TRBV6-2/TRBV6-3	TRBJ2-6	many	CASRPRVAGANVLTF
TRBV2	TRBJ2-1	.	CASSEASGNNEQFF
TRBV19	TRBJ2-1	many	CASTQGLWGYNEQFF
TRBV20-1	TRBJ1-2	.	CSARDRGGYTF
TRBV5-1	TRBJ2-3	many	CASSPQGAGSDTQYF
TRBV3-1	TRBJ2-3	.	CASSQGRKPSTDTQYF
TRBV25-1	TRBJ1-1	many	CASSGTGATEAFF
TRBV7-9	TRBJ2-1	.	CASSLASMRGHLDEQFF
TRBV11-3	TRBJ2-4	many	CASSPTGIGPQYF
TRBV6-5	TRBJ2-5	.	CASSYGGRGLQETQYF
TRBV6-5	TRBJ2-5	many	CASKDRGQETQYF
TRBV24-1	TRBJ2-1	.	CATSDPRDSSGTSAYEQFF
TRBV20-1	TRBJ2-7	.	CSALKGLGLDEQYF
TRBV15	TRBJ2-2	.	CATGGEVFF
TRBV6-5	TRBJ1-1	.	CASNPGQAEAFF
TRBV24-1	TRBJ2-3	.	CATSDFQGPGTQYF
TRBV24-1	TRBJ1-2	.	CATSDRGTGYGYTF
TRBV7-2	TRBJ2-2	.	CASSLGWRNTGELFF
TRBV20-1	TRBJ2-5	.	CSAYQGETQYF
TRBV6-5	TRBJ2-1	.	CASSYFRGQADTQFF
TRBV20-1	TRBJ2-7	.	CSARTSGGAYEQYF
TRBV2	TRBJ1-2	few	CASSEETGFVDGYTF
TRBV2	TRBJ2-7	.	CASISGYEQYF
TRBV19	TRBJ2-7	.	CASSMEGYEQYF
TRBV7-9	TRBJ1-5	many	CASSSGTDYSNQPQHF
TRBV20-1	TRBJ1-1	many	CSARGPEKAFF
TRBV5-1	TRBJ2-7	.	CASSLTTSGVYEQYF
TRBV6-4	TRBJ2-2	.	CASSANGGTGGLFF
TRBV28	TRBJ2-1	.	CASSLLAYNNEQFF
TRBV7-2	TRBJ2-1	.	CASSTPGQMSF
TRBV20-1	TRBJ1-2	.	CSGSLTGTANYGYTF
TRBV10-2	TRBJ2-1	medium-sized	CASSTGTGAYNEQFF
TRBV18	TRBJ2-7	many	CASSHSGTSGSYEQYF